This TCR beta chain was observed in a study of T cell responses to AZD1222 COVID-19 vaccine. The table came from immunoSEQ multiplex PCR; TCRdb's copy has only in-frame clones and leaves some out. The repertoire includes approximately 150,000 clones, about 90% of them detected once, and more than 1% sits in the top ten. The CDR3 loop spans 16 amino acids. CDR1 and CDR2 (germline): SGDLS, YYNGEE. Losses at the gene ends were 3 bases for V and 4 bases for J; bases not matched to a gene: 9. The chain recombines TRBV9 with TRBJ1-3; 8 bases map to TRBD1. The source material was peripheral blood, sampled 28 days after the second AZD1222 dose. The sequence derives from an adult who received the AZD1222 COVID-19 vaccine. The CDR3 DNA reads TGTGCCAGCAGCGCTTCGGACAGGGCCGCCGGAAACACCATATATTTT. Translating it yields CASSASDRAAGNTIYF.